The text below deals with one T cell receptor beta chain. No antigen is known for it. Trimming removed 5 bases from V and 5 bases from J; junction bases left unmatched: 8. Germline assignment: CDR1 SGHAT and CDR2 FQNNGV. The CDR3 length is 15 residues. Repertoires were generated with immunoSEQ multiplex PCR, while TCRdb's copy carries only in-frame clones and drops some. The data hold some 240,000 clones, with around 78% observed a single time. This specimen belongs to a study of cytomegalovirus exposure and HLA in healthy donors. Study results and limitations: Through in vitro validation, a few CMV-associated chains were shown to be specific for CMV antigens.

V gene TRBV11-2 combines with J gene TRBJ1-4, with 7 bases identical to TRBD1. Sequencing input: PBMCs. This clonotype was sampled from a woman younger than 35 in good health and CMV-seronegative. In DNA form, the CDR3 reads TGTGCCAGCAGCCCCCCGGGACAGCTAAATGAAAAACTGTTTTTT. Amino acids: CASSPPGQLNEKLFF.